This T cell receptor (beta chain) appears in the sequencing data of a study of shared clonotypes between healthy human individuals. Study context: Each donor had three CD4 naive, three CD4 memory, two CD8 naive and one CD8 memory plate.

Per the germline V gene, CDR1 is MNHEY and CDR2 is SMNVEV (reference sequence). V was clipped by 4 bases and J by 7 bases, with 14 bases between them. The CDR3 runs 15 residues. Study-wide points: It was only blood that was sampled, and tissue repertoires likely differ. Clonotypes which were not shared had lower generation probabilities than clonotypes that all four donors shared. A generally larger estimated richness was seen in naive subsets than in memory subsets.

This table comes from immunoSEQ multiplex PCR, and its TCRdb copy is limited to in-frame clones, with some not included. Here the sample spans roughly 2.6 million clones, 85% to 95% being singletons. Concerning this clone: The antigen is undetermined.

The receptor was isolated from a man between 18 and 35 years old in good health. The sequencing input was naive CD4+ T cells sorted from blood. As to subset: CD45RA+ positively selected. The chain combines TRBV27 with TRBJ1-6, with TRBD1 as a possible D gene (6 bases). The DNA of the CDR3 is TGTGCCAGCAGTTGGCAGGGGTCAGTAAATTCACCCCTCCACTTT. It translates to CASSWQGSVNSPLHF.